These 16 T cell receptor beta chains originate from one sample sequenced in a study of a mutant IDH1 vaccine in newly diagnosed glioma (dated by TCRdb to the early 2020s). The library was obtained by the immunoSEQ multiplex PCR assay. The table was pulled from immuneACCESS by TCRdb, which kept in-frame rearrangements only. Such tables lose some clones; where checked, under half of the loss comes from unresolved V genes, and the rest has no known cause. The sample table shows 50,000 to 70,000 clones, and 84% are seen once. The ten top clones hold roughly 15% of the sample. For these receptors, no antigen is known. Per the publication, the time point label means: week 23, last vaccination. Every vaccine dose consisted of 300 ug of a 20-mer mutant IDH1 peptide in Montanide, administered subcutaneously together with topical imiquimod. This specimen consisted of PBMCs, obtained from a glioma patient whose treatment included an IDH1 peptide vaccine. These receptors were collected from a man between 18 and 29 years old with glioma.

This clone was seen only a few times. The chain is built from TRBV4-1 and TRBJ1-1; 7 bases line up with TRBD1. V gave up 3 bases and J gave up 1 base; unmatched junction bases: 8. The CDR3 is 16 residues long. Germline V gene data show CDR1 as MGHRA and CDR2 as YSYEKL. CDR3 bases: TGCGCCAGCAGCCAGGAACACAGGGGAGGGAACACTGAAGCTTTCTTT. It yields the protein CASSQEHRGGNTEAFF.

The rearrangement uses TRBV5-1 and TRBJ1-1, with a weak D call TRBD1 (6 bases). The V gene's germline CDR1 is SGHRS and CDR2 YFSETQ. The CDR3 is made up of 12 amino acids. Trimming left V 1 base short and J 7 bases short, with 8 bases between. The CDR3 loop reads CASSLTGNEAFF. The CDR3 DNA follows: TGCGCCAGCAGCTTGACAGGGAATGAAGCTTTCTTT. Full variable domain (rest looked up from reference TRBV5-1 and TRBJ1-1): KAGVTQTPRYLIKTRGQQVTLSCSPISGHRSVSWYQQTPGQGLQFLFEYFSETQRNKGNFPGRFSGRQFSNSRSEMNVSTLELGDSALYLCASSLTGNEAFFGQGTRLTVV.

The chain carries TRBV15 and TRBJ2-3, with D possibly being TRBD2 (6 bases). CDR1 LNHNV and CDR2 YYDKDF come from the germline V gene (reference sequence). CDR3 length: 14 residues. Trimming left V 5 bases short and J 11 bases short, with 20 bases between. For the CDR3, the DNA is TGTGCCACCAGCTTCCGACTAGATGCCACTAAGCAGTATTTT. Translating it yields CATSFRLDATKQYF.

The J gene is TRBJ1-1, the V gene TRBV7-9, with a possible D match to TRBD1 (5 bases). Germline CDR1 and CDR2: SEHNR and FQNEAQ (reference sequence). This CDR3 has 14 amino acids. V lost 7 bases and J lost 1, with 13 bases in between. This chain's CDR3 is CASNTQESNTEAFF. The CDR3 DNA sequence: TGTGCCAGCAACACACAGGAATCGAACACTGAAGCTTTCTTT.

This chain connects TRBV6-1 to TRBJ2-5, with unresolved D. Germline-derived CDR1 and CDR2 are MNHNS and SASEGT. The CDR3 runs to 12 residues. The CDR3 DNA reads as TGTGCGTCGGGCCAGGTGTACGAGACCCAGTACTTC. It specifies CASGQVYETQYF.

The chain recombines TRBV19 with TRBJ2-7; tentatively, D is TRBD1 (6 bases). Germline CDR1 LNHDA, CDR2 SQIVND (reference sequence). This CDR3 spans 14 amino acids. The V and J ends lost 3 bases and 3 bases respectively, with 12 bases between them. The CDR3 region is CASSISTGSYEQYF. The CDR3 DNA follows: TGTGCCAGTAGTATTTCGACAGGTAGCTACGAGCAGTACTTC. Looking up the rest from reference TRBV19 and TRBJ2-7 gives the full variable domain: DGGITQSPKYLFRKEGQNVTLSCEQNLNHDAMYWYRQDPGQGLRLIYYSQIVNDFQKGDIAEGYSVSREKKESFPLTVTSAQKNPTAFYLCASSISTGSYEQYFGPGTRLTVT.

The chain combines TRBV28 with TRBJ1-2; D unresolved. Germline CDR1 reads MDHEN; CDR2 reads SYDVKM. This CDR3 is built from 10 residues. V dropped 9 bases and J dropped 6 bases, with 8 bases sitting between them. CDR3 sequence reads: CASRGHGYTF. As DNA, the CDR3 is TGTGCCAGTCGAGGACATGGCTACACCTTC.

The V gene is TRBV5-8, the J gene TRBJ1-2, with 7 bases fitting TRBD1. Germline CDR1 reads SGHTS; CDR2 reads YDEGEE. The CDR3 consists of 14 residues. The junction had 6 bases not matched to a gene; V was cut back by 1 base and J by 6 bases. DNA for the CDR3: TGTGCCAGCAGCTTGTATTCAGGGGGTGATGGCTACACCTTC. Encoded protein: CASSLYSGGDGYTF.

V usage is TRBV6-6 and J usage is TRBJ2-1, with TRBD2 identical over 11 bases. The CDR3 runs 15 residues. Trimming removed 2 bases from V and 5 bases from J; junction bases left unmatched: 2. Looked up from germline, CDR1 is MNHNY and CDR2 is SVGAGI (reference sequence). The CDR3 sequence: CASSYLAGGNNEQFF. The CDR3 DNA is TGTGCCAGCAGTTACCTAGCGGGGGGAAACAATGAGCAGTTCTTC.

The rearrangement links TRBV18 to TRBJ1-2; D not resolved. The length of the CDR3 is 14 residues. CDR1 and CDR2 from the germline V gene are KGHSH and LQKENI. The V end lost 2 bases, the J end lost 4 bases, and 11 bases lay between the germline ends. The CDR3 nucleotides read TGTGCCAGCTCACCATTAGAAGGGCCCTATGGCTACACCTTC. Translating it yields CASSPLEGPYGYTF.

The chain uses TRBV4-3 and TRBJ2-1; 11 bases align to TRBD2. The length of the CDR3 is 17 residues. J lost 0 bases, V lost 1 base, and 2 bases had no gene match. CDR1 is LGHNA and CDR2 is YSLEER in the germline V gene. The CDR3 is CASSQVAGGSSYNEQFF. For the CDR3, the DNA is TGCGCCAGCAGCCAAGTAGCGGGAGGGAGCTCCTACAATGAGCAGTTCTTC.

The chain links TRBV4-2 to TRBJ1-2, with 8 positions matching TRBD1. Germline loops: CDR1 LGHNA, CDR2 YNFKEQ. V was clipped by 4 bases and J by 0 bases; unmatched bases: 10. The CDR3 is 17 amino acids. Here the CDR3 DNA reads TGTGCCAGCAGCCCCCACAGGACAGGGAACGCTAACTATGGCTACACCTTC. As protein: CASSPHRTGNANYGYTF.

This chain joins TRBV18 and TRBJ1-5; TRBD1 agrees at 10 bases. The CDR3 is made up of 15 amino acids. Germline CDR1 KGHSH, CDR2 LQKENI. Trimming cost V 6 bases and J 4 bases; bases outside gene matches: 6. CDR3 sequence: CASSRDRGTNQPQHF. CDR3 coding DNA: TGTGCCAGCTCCCGGGACAGGGGCACAAATCAGCCCCAGCATTTT.

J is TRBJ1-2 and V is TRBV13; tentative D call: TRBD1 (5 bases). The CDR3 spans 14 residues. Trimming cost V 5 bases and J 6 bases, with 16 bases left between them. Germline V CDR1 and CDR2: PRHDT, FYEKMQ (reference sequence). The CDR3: CASSNAQGRNGYTF. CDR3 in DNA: TGTGCCAGCAGCAATGCCCAGGGAAGGAATGGCTACACCTTC.

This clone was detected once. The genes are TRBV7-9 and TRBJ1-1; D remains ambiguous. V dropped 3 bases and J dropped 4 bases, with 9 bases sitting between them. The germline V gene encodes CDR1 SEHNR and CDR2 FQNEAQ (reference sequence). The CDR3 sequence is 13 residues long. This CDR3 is CASSFQKRTEAFF. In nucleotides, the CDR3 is TGTGCCAGCAGCTTTCAGAAGCGCACTGAAGCTTTCTTT.

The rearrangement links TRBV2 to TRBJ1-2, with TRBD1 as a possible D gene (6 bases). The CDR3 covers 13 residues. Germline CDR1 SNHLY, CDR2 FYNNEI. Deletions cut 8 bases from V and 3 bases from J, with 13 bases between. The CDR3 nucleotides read TGTGCCAGCCGAAAGGCAGGGGACTATGGCTACACCTTC. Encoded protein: CASRKAGDYGYTF.